Reported below is one T cell receptor (beta chain). The data are from a study of blood T cell repertoires in COVID-19. CDR1 and CDR2 from the germline V gene are SGHDT and YYEEEE. There are 15 residues in the CDR3. With V trimmed by 0 bases and J by 2 bases, 2 bases remained unmatched. Clones were sequenced by immunoSEQ multiplex PCR, and TCRdb holds only the in-frame ones, with some missing. This table holds about 480,000 clones, approximately 88% found once. The chain joins TRBV5-6 to TRBJ1-1; 9 bases align to TRBD1. The material sequenced was PBMCs or T cells enriched from blood (not recorded which). The TCR was taken from a woman in her thirties or forties who had recovered from COVID-19. The CDR3 DNA is TGTGCCAGCAGCTTGGGGGGACAGGGAAACACTGAAGCTTTCTTT. Translation gives CASSLGGQGNTEAFF.